The sequence of this T cell receptor beta chain was determined in a study of regulatory T cells in long-lasting Graves disease. CDR3 length: 14 amino acids. V was shortened by 6 bases and J by 6 bases, with 14 bases between the two germline ends. The germline V gene has CDR1 LNHDA and CDR2 SQIVND (reference sequence). Time point given: persistent/refractory GD, antithyroid drugs over 5 years with positive TRAb. The TCR library was made from RNA extracted from PBMCs. Researchers made TCR beta libraries by using iRepertoire HTBI primers and running Arm-PCR on CDR3 regions. Via MiXCR, TCRdb re-called the multiplex PCR reads, giving one row per CDR3 protein. Among some 330,000 distinct CDR3 sequences, roughly 24% were seen once, and the ten largest hold under 35%.

The chain recombines TRBV19 with TRBJ2-2; the D gene is possibly TRBD2 (5 bases). The sequence derives from a woman in her thirties or forties with Graves disease. The specimen was peripheral blood mononuclear cells (PBMCs), collected when the disease was refractory, from a patient treated with antithyroid drugs. CDR3 nucleotide sequence: TGTGCCAGTAGAGGTTCCCTAGCCGCCGGGGAGCTGTTTTTT. This translates into CASRGSLAAGELFF.